Included here is one T cell receptor beta chain sequence, with context. The data are from a study of blood T cell repertoires in COVID-19. In the original analysis: Amplification with reference gene primers provided the estimates of nucleated cell counts. Sequencing was performed with immunoSEQ multiplex PCR; in TCRdb, only in-frame clones are kept and a portion is missing. V, J and clone size reflect that table, while D and trimming were determined from the DNA. The sample shows 100,000 or so clones, roughly 81% of them seen only once. The CDR3 has 13 amino acids. V was trimmed by 2 bases and J by 6 bases, leaving 11 bases between them. Germline CDR1 reads MNHNS; CDR2 reads SASEGT.

The chain is built from TRBV6-1 and TRBJ2-7, with D possibly TRBD2 on 5 matching bases. The clonotype was recovered from a woman in her seventies with acute or convalescent COVID-19. Sequencing was done on a sample of peripheral blood. This chain's CDR3 is CASSESGVFEQYF. The CDR3 coding sequence is TGTGCCAGCAGTGAATCCGGGGTTTTCGAGCAGTACTTC.